These T cell receptor beta chains were read from a single sample in a study of T cells in Graves' hyperthyroidism and ophthalmopathy. Each CDR3 protein is one row after TCRdb ran MiXCR on the multiplex PCR reads. The sample carries fewer than 650,000 distinct CDR3 sequences, 12% to 15% recorded once. The specimen was blood. Receptors originate from a woman aged 18 to 35 with Graves' ophthalmopathy. The CDR3 runs from the conserved cysteine through the conserved F or W. A D gene is named only where the DNA matches it firmly. The size of a clone is reported for some rows only, either as once, few or many, or as a class for expanded clones.

clone_size: many; j_call: TRBJ2-5; v_call: TRBV20-1; d_call: NA; cdr3_aa: CSAREAPKETQYF; cdr3_nt: TGCAGTGCTAGAGAGGCACCAAAAGAGACCCAGTACTTC
clone_size: many; j_call: TRBJ2-5; v_call: TRBV11-3; d_call: TRBD2; cdr3_aa: CASSLALAGIETQYF; cdr3_nt: TGTGCCAGCAGCTTAGCACTAGCGGGAATTGAGACCCAGTACTTC
clone_size: many; j_call: TRBJ1-2; v_call: TRBV5-8; d_call: NA; cdr3_aa: CASSFDSGYYGYTF; cdr3_nt: TGTGCCAGCAGCTTCGACTCGGGTTACTATGGCTACACCTTC
clone_size: NA; j_call: TRBJ2-5; v_call: TRBV12-3/TRBV12-4; d_call: TRBD1; cdr3_aa: CANSFRQGEETQYF; cdr3_nt: TGTGCCAACAGTTTCAGGCAGGGGGAAGAGACCCAGTACTTC
clone_size: many; j_call: TRBJ2-1; v_call: TRBV5-6; d_call: NA; cdr3_aa: CASSLRREPYNEQFF; cdr3_nt: TGTGCCAGCAGCTTGAGGAGGGAACCCTACAATGAGCAGTTCTTC
clone_size: many; j_call: TRBJ2-1; v_call: TRBV7-9; d_call: TRBD2; cdr3_aa: CASSPSPSGSNEQFF; cdr3_nt: TGTGCCAGCAGCCCCAGTCCTAGCGGGAGTAATGAGCAGTTCTTC
clone_size: many; j_call: TRBJ2-1; v_call: TRBV6-1; d_call: NA; cdr3_aa: CASRPGSNNEQFF; cdr3_nt: TGTGCCAGCAGACCCGGCTCCAACAATGAGCAGTTCTTC
clone_size: once; j_call: TRBJ2-6; v_call: TRBV4-3; d_call: NA; cdr3_aa: CASSQPGRRTSGTNVLTF; cdr3_nt: TGCGCCAGCAGCCAACCGGGACGGAGAACCTCTGGGACCAACGTCCTGACTTTC
clone_size: many; j_call: TRBJ1-1; v_call: TRBV28; d_call: NA; cdr3_aa: CASRPSMTPNTEAFF; cdr3_nt: TGTGCCAGCAGACCCTCTATGACCCCGAACACTGAAGCTTTCTTT
clone_size: NA; j_call: TRBJ2-5; v_call: TRBV9; d_call: NA; cdr3_aa: CASSPKRGEETQCF; cdr3_nt: TGTGCCAGCAGCCCTAAGAGGGGGGAAGAGACCCAGTGCTTC
clone_size: many; j_call: TRBJ1-1; v_call: TRBV7-8; d_call: NA; cdr3_aa: CASSPTNGDTEAFF; cdr3_nt: TGTGCCAGCAGCCCCACAAACGGGGACACTGAAGCTTTCTTT
clone_size: many; j_call: TRBJ2-3; v_call: TRBV12-3/TRBV12-4; d_call: TRBD1; cdr3_aa: CASSTLGQGVLTDTQYF; cdr3_nt: TGTGCCAGCAGTACCCTCGGACAGGGGGTGTTGACAGATACGCAGTATTTT